This T cell receptor beta chain was found in a study of blood T cell repertoires in COVID-19 (dated by TCRdb to 2018 to 2020). Study-wide context: Samples from collaborators originated in the United States, Italy and Spain and spanned both the acute and convalescent phases of COVID-19. The prospective study material was composed of cDNA or gDNA derived from T cells, B-cell-depleted T cells, or PBMCs. Subjects who had been exposed to COVID-19, were actively infected with it, or had recovered from it provided the deeply sampled blood TCRbeta repertoires that made up the dataset. The repertoires were made available in a free public database intended to serve as a resource for research on the immune response to SARS-CoV-2. Samples were obtained from the ongoing ImmuneRACE study (first 160 participants) and from some 1,200 subjects provided by 6 global collaborators. The sample metadata nearly always contained a de-identified subject ID, COVID-19 status, age in years and sex. Where available, HLA class I and class II types were obtained from metadata supplied by the sample provider rather than from assay-based typing.

Study-level results and caveats: Clinical and demographic metadata were provided uncurated, with the amount varying by source and participant.

TCRbeta CDR3 regions were amplified from genomic DNA using the immunoSEQ Assay, a bias-controlled multiplex PCR. From the authors' description of their analysis: Within the assay, amplification of reference gene primers was used to estimate how many nucleated cells each sample contained. To quantify the absolute abundance of each unique TCRbeta CDR3 rearrangement, sequence reads were collapsed and filtered. For each sample, productive Simpson clonality was calculated as the square root of Simpson's diversity index across productive rearrangements. TCRdb carries this immuneACCESS record with in-frame sequences only. Its versions omit some clonotypes, under half of them owing to an unresolved V gene in the studies checked, with the rest unexplained. The D gene and trimming were derived from the DNA, and the V and J assignments and clone size from that table. This sample is represented by approximately 75,000 clones; around 83% of them were singletons. The biggest ten clones account for approximately 6.9% of the sample.

As for this clone: Its target antigen remains unknown. Base-call qualities are not available, and no considerably larger clone is one nucleotide away.

In Seattle, one collaborating source enrolled patients while the infection was active and tracked those patients longitudinally over the course of disease. The collaborating institutions used their own protocols to collect whole blood in K2EDTA tubes. For TCRbeta analysis, collaborator samples were shipped as frozen whole blood, as isolated PBMCs, or as DNA extracted from either sample type. Including cysteine and phenylalanine, the CDR3 has 15 amino acids. This entry keeps only the CDR3 DNA: 45 bases, framed from base 1. CDR1 and CDR2, per the germline V gene (reference sequence), are LNHDA and SQIVND. At the junction V is shortened by 8 bases and J by 5 bases, with 19 bases in between.

Source material: peripheral blood. The clonotype originates from a man aged 30-40 years with COVID-19, enrolled during active disease. This chain is built from TRBV19 and TRBJ2-1; the D gene is perhaps TRBD1, on 6 matching bases. The CDR3 protein: CASSYRDIINNEQFF. The nucleotides are TGTGCCAGTTCATACAGGGACATAATTAACAATGAGCAGTTCTTC.